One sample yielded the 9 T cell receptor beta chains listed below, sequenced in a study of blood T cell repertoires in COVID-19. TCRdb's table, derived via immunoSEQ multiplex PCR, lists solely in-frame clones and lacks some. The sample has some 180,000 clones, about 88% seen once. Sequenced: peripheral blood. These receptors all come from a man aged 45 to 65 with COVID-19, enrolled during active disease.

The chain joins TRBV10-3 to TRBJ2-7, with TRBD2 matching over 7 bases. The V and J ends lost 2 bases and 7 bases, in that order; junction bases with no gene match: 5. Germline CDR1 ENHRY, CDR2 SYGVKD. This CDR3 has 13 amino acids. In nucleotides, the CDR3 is TGTGCCATCAGTGAGACTCCGGGGGGAGAGCAGTACTTC. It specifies CAISETPGGEQYF.

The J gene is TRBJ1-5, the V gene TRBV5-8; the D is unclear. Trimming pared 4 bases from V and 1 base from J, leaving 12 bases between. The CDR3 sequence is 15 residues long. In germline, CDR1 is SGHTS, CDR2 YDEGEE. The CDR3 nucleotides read TGTGCCAGCAGCCAAGCCCTTTGGAGCAATCAGCCCCAGCATTTT. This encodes CASSQALWSNQPQHF. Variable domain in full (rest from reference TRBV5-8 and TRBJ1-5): EAGVTQSPTHLIKTRGQQATLRCSPISGHTSVYWYQQALGLGLQFLLWYDEGEERNRGNFPPRFSGRQFPNYSSELNVNALELEDSALYLCASSQALWSNQPQHFGDGTRLSIL.

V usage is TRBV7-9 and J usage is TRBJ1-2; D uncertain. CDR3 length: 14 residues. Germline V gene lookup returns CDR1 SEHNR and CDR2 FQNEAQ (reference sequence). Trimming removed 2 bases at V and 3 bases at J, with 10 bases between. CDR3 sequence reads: CASSLWQADYGYTF. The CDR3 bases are TGTGCCAGCAGCTTATGGCAGGCCGACTATGGCTACACCTTC.

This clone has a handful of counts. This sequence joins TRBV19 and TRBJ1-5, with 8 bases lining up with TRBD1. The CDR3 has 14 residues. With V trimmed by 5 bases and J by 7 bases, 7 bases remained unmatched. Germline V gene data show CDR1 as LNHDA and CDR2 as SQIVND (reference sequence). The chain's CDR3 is CASSQAGGDQPQHF. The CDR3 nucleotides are TGTGCCAGTAGTCAGGCAGGGGGCGACCAGCCCCAGCATTTT.

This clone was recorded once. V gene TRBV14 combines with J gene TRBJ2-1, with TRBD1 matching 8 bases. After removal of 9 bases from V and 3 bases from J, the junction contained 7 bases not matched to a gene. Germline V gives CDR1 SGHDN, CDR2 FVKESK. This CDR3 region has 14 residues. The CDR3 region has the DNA TGTGCCAGGAACAGGGGGTTTGGCTACAATGAGCAGTTCTTC. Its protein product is CARNRGFGYNEQFF.

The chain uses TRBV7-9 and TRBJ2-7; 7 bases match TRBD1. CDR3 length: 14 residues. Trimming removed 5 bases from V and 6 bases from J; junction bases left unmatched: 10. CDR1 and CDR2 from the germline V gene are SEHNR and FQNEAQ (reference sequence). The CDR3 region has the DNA TGTGCCAGCAGCCTGATGGCAGGGGGTAGCGAGCAGTACTTC. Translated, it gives CASSLMAGGSEQYF. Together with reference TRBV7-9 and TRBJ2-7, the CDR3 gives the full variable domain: DTGVSQNPRHKITKRGQNVTFRCDPISEHNRLYWYRQTLGQGPEFLTYFQNEAQLEKSRLLSDRFSAERPKGSFSTLEIQRTEQGDSAMYLCASSLMAGGSEQYFGPGTRLTVT.

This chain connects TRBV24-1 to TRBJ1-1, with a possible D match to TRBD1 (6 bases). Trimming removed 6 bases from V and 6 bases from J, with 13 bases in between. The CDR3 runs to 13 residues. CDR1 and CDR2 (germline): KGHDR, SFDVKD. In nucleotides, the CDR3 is TGTGCCACCAGTCCGGCTGGGGGCGCTGAAGCTTTCTTT. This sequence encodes CATSPAGGAEAFF.

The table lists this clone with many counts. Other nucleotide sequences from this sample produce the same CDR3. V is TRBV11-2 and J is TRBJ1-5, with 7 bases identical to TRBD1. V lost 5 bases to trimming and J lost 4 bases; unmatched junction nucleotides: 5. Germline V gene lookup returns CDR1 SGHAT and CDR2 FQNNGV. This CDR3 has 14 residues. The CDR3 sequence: CASSPGTANQPQHF. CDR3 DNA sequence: TGTGCCAGCAGCCCGGGGACAGCTAATCAGCCCCAGCATTTT.

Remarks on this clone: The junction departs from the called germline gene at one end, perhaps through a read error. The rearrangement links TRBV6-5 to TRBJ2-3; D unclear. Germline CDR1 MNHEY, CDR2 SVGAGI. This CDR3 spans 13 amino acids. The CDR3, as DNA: TGTGCCAACAGTAACAGTCGAGCAGATACGCAGTATTTT. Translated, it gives CANSNSRADTQYF.